Listed here are 10 T cell receptor beta chains from one sample, sequenced in a study of T cell responses to AZD1222 COVID-19 vaccine. TCRdb's table, derived via immunoSEQ multiplex PCR, lists solely in-frame clones and lacks some. In the table there are about 76,000 clones, about 74% of which are singletons. Source: peripheral blood, taken 28 days after the second dose of the MenACWY control vaccine. The source is an adult who received the MenACWY meningococcal vaccine as a control.

The J gene is TRBJ1-5, the V gene TRBV19; D gene ambiguous. Per germline, CDR1 LNHDA and CDR2 SQIVND (reference sequence). The V gene lost 5 bases and the J gene lost 3 bases, with 11 bases spanning the gap. This CDR3 region has 14 residues. The CDR3 spells CASSEHSNNQPQHF. CDR3 DNA: TGTGCCAGTAGTGAACACAGCAACAATCAGCCCCAGCATTTT.

The V gene is TRBV6-5, the J gene TRBJ1-2; D ambiguous. Germline CDR1 and CDR2: MNHEY and SVGAGI. Deletions cut 6 bases from V and 14 bases from J, with 19 bases between. CDR3 length equals 12 residues. The CDR3 loop is CASRPSSGSPTF. The DNA of the CDR3 is TGTGCCAGCAGACCATCCTCCGGGTCTCCTACCTTC.

Details on this clone: One junction end does not reproduce the germline sequence, and a read error may be involved. This chain uses TRBV13 with TRBJ2-3; 13 bases agree with TRBD2. The CDR3 is 17 residues long. The V gene's germline CDR1 is PRHDT and CDR2 FYEKMQ (reference sequence). The CDR3 loop reads CVSSPTSGGKWGDTQYF. CDR3 DNA sequence: TGTGTCAGCAGCCCGACTAGCGGGGGGAAATGGGGAGATACGCAGTATTTT.

The rearrangement joins TRBV5-1 to TRBJ1-1; D might be TRBD1 (6 bases). Germline lookup yields CDR1 SGHRS and CDR2 YFSETQ. This CDR3 is 14 amino acids long. Trimming cost V 0 bases and J 6 bases, with 12 bases left between them. CDR3: CASSLAGQGSEAFF. CDR3 nucleotide sequence: TGCGCCAGCAGCTTGGCCGGGCAGGGGTCTGAAGCTTTCTTT.

This chain connects TRBV7-8 to TRBJ2-7; possibly TRBD1 or TRBD2 for D (5 bases each). Trimming left V 3 bases short and J 5 bases short, with 17 bases between. This CDR3 region has 15 residues. Germline V gene data show CDR1 as SGHVS and CDR2 as FQNEAQ. The CDR3 DNA follows: TGTGCCAGCAGCTTTCTCACCGGGACGGACAACGAGCAGTACTTC. It encodes CASSFLTGTDNEQYF.

V is TRBV9 and J is TRBJ2-2; the D gene could be TRBD1 or TRBD2 (6 bases each). Germline CDR1 and CDR2: SGDLS and YYNGEE. V lost 0 bases and J lost 5, with 11 bases in between. The CDR3 spans 15 residues. CDR3: CASSVGGGRTGELFF. The DNA for the CDR3 is TGTGCCAGCAGCGTAGGAGGGGGGCGAACCGGGGAGCTGTTTTTT. The full variable domain, rest sourced from reference TRBV9 and TRBJ2-2, is DSGVTQTPKHLITATGQRVTLRCSPRSGDLSVYWYQQSLDQGLQFLIQYYNGEERAKGNILERFSAQQFPDLHSELNLSSLELGDSALYFCASSVGGGRTGELFFGEGSRLTVL.

DNA of the CDR3: TGCGCCAGCAGCCAAGATTACAATTCACCCCTCCACTTT. Protein sequence: CASSQDYNSPLHF. This rearrangement joins TRBV4-3 to TRBJ1-6; D ambiguous. Germline CDR1 reads LGHNA; CDR2 reads YSLEER. This CDR3 spans 13 amino acids. The ends were cut back, 0 bases at V and 7 bases at J, with 4 bases in the middle.

V and J are TRBV2 and TRBJ2-6; TRBD1 might be the D (5 bases). CDR3 length: 16 residues. The V gene lost 7 bases and the J gene lost 1 base, with 14 bases spanning the gap. Germline loops: CDR1 SNHLY, CDR2 FYNNEI. In nucleotides, the CDR3 is TGTGCCAGCATGGCTCAAGGGGCTTCTGGGGCCAACGTCCTGACTTTC. Protein: CASMAQGASGANVLTF.

The chain combines TRBV7-2 with TRBJ2-7; maybe TRBD1 (7 bases). Germline loops: CDR1 SGHTA, CDR2 FQGNSA. The CDR3 totals 16 residues. Between the trimmed V and J ends, which lost 6 bases and 1 base, there was a span of 19 bases. The CDR3 protein is CASRPGGTVLSYEQYF. CDR3 bases: TGTGCCAGCAGACCAGGGGGGACGGTCTTGTCCTACGAGCAGTACTTC.

This clone was detected only once. The J gene is TRBJ2-3, the V gene TRBV18, with D uncertain. Germline loops: CDR1 KGHSH, CDR2 LQKENI. The CDR3 is 12 amino acids. Deletions cut 2 bases from V and 4 bases from J, with 4 bases between. The CDR3: CASSPGPDTQYF. The DNA of the CDR3 is TGTGCCAGCTCACCAGGCCCAGATACGCAGTATTTT.